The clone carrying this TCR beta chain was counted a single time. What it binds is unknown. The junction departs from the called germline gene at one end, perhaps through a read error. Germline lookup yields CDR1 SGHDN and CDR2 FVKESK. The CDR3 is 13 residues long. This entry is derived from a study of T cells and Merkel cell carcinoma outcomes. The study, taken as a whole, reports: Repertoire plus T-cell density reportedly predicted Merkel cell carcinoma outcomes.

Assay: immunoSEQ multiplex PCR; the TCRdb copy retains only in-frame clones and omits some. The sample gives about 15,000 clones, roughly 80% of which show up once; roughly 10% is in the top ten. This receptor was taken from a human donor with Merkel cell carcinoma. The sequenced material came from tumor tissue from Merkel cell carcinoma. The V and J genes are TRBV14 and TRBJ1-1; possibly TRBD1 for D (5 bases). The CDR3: CAISPQGWSEAFF. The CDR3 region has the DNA TGTGCCATCAGCCCTCAGGGTTGGTCTGAAGCTTTCTTT. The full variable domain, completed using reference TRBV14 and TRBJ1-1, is EAGVTQFPSHSVIEKGQTVTLRCDPISGHDNLYWYRRVMGKEIKFLLHFVKESKQDESGMPNNRFLAERTGGTYSTLKVQPAELEDSGVYFCAISPQGWSEAFFGQGTRLTVV.